These T cell receptor beta chains were read from a single sample in a study of T cells in Graves' hyperthyroidism and ophthalmopathy. One entry per CDR3 protein results from TCRdb running MiXCR on the multiplex PCR reads. The top ten clones hold approximately 16% of a sample with a few hundred thousand distinct CDR3 sequences, roughly 15% of them seen once. What was sequenced was blood. The receptors shown here come from a young woman with Graves' ophthalmopathy. Both conserved end residues are part of each CDR3. A D gene is named only where the DNA matches it firmly. Rows give clone size only sometimes, using once, few, many, or a class for an expanded clone.

j_call,clone_size,d_call,v_call,cdr3_aa,cdr3_nt
TRBJ2-3,many,TRBD2,TRBV28,CATLAGSTDTQYF,TGTGCCACCTTAGCGGGGAGCACAGATACGCAGTATTTT
TRBJ2-3,many,TRBD2,TRBV6-1,CASNTGTRVTDTQYF,TGTGCCAGCAATACCGGGACTAGGGTCACAGATACGCAGTATTTT
TRBJ1-5,NA,NA,TRBV5-1,CASSAPYGGWSNQPQHF,TGCGCCAGCAGCGCCCCATATGGAGGGTGGAGCAATCAGCCCCAGCATTTT
TRBJ2-1,many,TRBD2,TRBV6-1,CASSPLATSRSNEQFF,TGTGCCAGCAGTCCACTAGCGACTAGCCGGAGCAATGAGCAGTTCTTC
TRBJ2-1,few,TRBD1,TRBV6-1,CASRDRDHEQFF,TGTGCCAGCAGAGACAGGGACCATGAGCAGTTCTTC
TRBJ2-2,few,NA,TRBV12-3/TRBV12-4,CASSAGQLNTGELFF,TGTGCCAGCAGCGCGGGACAGCTTAACACCGGGGAGCTGTTTTTT
TRBJ2-6,many,NA,TRBV11-2,CASSFGFAGANVLTF,TGTGCCAGCAGCTTTGGGTTCGCTGGGGCCAACGTCCTGACTTTC
TRBJ2-7,many,NA,TRBV2,CASSDSQGGRYEQYF,TGTGCCAGCAGTGATTCCCAGGGCGGACGGTACGAGCAGTACTTC
TRBJ1-4,NA,NA,TRBV5-6,CASSLFPGFSEKLFF,TGTGCCAGCAGCTTGTTCCCGGGATTTAGTGAAAAACTGTTTTTT
TRBJ2-1,NA,NA,TRBV4-1,CASSQGPGSLNEQFF,TGCGCCAGCAGCCAAGGCCCGGGATCATTGAATGAGCAGTTCTTC
TRBJ2-2,many,NA,TRBV7-3,CASSLRASTGELFF,TGTGCCAGCAGCTTAAGGGCTAGCACCGGGGAGCTGTTTTTT
TRBJ2-1,few,NA,TRBV6-2/TRBV6-3,CASSYSAYEQFF,TGTGCCAGCAGTTACTCGGCGTATGAGCAGTTCTTC
TRBJ2-7,many,TRBD1,TRBV28,CASSRLRDRGGSGNEQYF,TGTGCCAGCAGCCGCCTACGGGACAGGGGAGGGTCAGGGAACGAGCAGTACTTC
TRBJ2-3,many,TRBD2,TRBV5-6,CASSPGGFTDTQYF,TGTGCCAGCAGCCCGGGAGGCTTCACAGATACGCAGTATTTT
TRBJ2-7,NA,NA,TRBV30,CAWAVSPSLREQYF,TGTGCCTGGGCCGTTAGCCCTAGCCTTCGCGAGCAGTACTTC
TRBJ2-2,few,TRBD2,TRBV30,CAWKGASGTSGTGELFF,TGTGCCTGGAAAGGGGCTAGCGGGACCTCGGGCACCGGGGAGCTGTTTTTT
TRBJ2-1,few,NA,TRBV5-6,CASSLQGGVPRNEQFF,TGTGCCAGCAGCTTGCAGGGCGGGGTCCCCCGCAATGAGCAGTTCTTC
TRBJ2-1,NA,TRBD2,TRBV29-1,CSVRQRGGYNEQFF,TGCAGCGTTCGCCAGCGGGGGGGTTACAATGAGCAGTTCTTC
TRBJ2-1,many,NA,TRBV12-3/TRBV12-4,CASSRQGGEQFF,TGTGCCAGCAGCCGACAGGGAGGAGAGCAGTTCTTC
TRBJ2-1,NA,NA,TRBV7-3,CASSISGGSYNEQFF,TGTGCCAGCAGCATTAGCGGAGGCTCCTACAATGAGCAGTTCTTC
TRBJ2-3,few,NA,TRBV6-1,CASKLKPHTDTQYF,TGTGCCAGCAAACTTAAACCCCACACAGATACGCAGTATTTT
TRBJ1-6,many,NA,TRBV2,CASLSTGVDSPLHF,TGTGCCAGCTTATCTACGGGGGTCGATTCACCCCTCCACTTT
TRBJ2-1,NA,NA,TRBV6-2/TRBV6-3,CASRRLYNEQFF,TGTGCCAGCAGGCGATTGTACAATGAGCAGTTCTTC
TRBJ2-7,NA,TRBD2,TRBV27,CASSLTRLAGGPDEQYF,TGTGCCAGCAGTTTAACCAGACTAGCGGGAGGGCCTGACGAGCAGTACTTC
TRBJ2-3,NA,NA,TRBV5-4,CASSFDRPGTDTQYF,TGTGCCAGCAGCTTCGACAGGCCTGGGACAGATACGCAGTATTTT
TRBJ1-5,many,NA,TRBV30,CAWSPQGNQPQHF,TGTGCCTGGAGCCCCCAGGGAAATCAGCCCCAGCATTTT
TRBJ1-1,NA,NA,TRBV20-1,CSARGQTMNTEAFF,TGCAGTGCTAGAGGACAGACCATGAACACTGAAGCTTTCTTT
TRBJ1-1,NA,NA,TRBV20-1,CSARRAGDLTEAFF,TGCAGTGCTAGAAGGGCAGGGGATCTCACTGAAGCTTTCTTT
TRBJ2-7,many,TRBD2,TRBV3-1,CASSLERESSYEQYF,TGTGCCAGCAGCTTAGAGCGGGAGTCCTCCTACGAGCAGTACTTC
TRBJ2-1,many,TRBD2,TRBV5-1,CASSFGLAGGSEQFF,TGCGCCAGCAGCTTCGGACTAGCGGGAGGGAGTGAGCAGTTCTTC
TRBJ2-1,few,TRBD2,TRBV20-1,CSARGGGGGVGEQFF,TGCAGTGCTAGGGGAGGCGGGGGAGGGGTTGGGGAGCAGTTCTTC
TRBJ2-7,NA,NA,TRBV20-1,CSAKHRLNSYEQYF,TGCAGTGCTAAGCACCGTCTGAATTCCTACGAGCAGTACTTC
TRBJ2-5,NA,TRBD2,TRBV30,CAWSYSGGAQTQYF,TGTGCCTGGAGTTATAGCGGGGGGGCCCAGACCCAGTACTTC
TRBJ2-7,many,NA,TRBV13,CASSSRRAQQEEQYF,TGTGCCAGCAGCTCCCGAAGGGCTCAACAGGAGGAGCAGTACTTC
TRBJ1-5,many,NA,TRBV27,CASSLSVDGNQPQHF,TGTGCCAGCAGTTTATCGGTGGATGGCAATCAGCCCCAGCATTTT
TRBJ1-4,few,NA,TRBV6-1,CASRSRGAGGEKLFF,TGTGCCAGCAGAAGTAGGGGGGCTGGGGGTGAAAAACTGTTTTTT
TRBJ2-2,many,NA,TRBV30,CAWTPIGREVGELFF,TGTGCCTGGACTCCGATAGGCAGGGAGGTCGGGGAGCTGTTTTTT
TRBJ2-7,NA,NA,TRBV7-9,CASSLVGGTFHEQYF,TGTGCCAGCAGCTTAGTAGGGGGAACTTTCCACGAGCAGTACTTC
TRBJ2-2,few,NA,TRBV30,CAWSVGSRVVGELFF,TGTGCCTGGAGTGTAGGGAGCAGGGTGGTGGGGGAGCTGTTTTTT
TRBJ2-1,many,TRBD1,TRBV20-1,CSARDGDRGPMEQFF,TGCAGTGCTAGAGATGGAGACAGGGGGCCCATGGAGCAGTTCTTC
TRBJ2-7,NA,NA,TRBV5-1,CASSEDRDYEQYF,TGCGCCAGCAGCGAGGACAGAGACTACGAGCAGTACTTC
TRBJ1-4,many,NA,TRBV6-1,CASSRYLSEKLFF,TGTGCCAGCAGCCGTTATCTCAGCGAAAAACTGTTTTTT
TRBJ1-4,NA,TRBD1,TRBV11-2,CASSPLRDSNEKLFF,TGTGCCAGCAGCCCCCTCCGGGACAGCAATGAAAAACTGTTTTTT
TRBJ2-5,NA,NA,TRBV4-1,CASSHIGRPGTQYF,TGCGCCAGCAGCCACATTGGGCGGCCCGGGACCCAGTACTTC
TRBJ2-7,few,TRBD2,TRBV3-1,CASSQLPGRDEQYF,TGTGCCAGCAGCCAACTTCCAGGGAGGGACGAGCAGTACTTC
TRBJ2-3,few,NA,TRBV12-3/TRBV12-4,CASSLVVGTDTQYF,TGTGCCAGCAGTTTAGTGGTCGGCACAGATACGCAGTATTTT
TRBJ2-3,NA,NA,TRBV11-2,CASSSPGAGPDTQYF,TGTGCCAGCAGCTCACCCGGGGCGGGACCCGATACGCAGTATTTT
TRBJ1-6,few,NA,TRBV7-8,CASSLELGSYNSPLHF,TGTGCCAGCAGCTTAGAGCTCGGCTCCTATAATTCACCCCTCCACTTT
TRBJ2-5,NA,TRBD2,TRBV14,CASSQDWTSGGQETQYF,TGTGCCAGCAGCCAAGATTGGACTAGCGGGGGACAAGAGACCCAGTACTTC
TRBJ1-1,NA,NA,TRBV27,CASRGDTEDTEAFF,TGTGCCAGCAGAGGGGACACGGAGGACACTGAAGCTTTCTTT
TRBJ1-1,many,NA,TRBV12-3/TRBV12-4,CASSFFSNTEAFF,TGTGCCAGCAGTTTTTTCTCCAACACTGAAGCTTTCTTT